Each of the 14 T cell receptor beta chains below was sequenced from the same sample in a study of blood T cell repertoires in COVID-19. Profiled with immunoSEQ multiplex PCR; TCRdb holds only in-frame clones, not every one. Among about 150,000 clones listed, 84% were seen once. The sample comprised peripheral blood. Every receptor here comes from a man between 65 and 85 years old with acute or convalescent COVID-19.

This sequence joins TRBV30 and TRBJ1-6; possibly TRBD1 for D (5 bases). Germline-derived CDR1 and CDR2 are GTSNPN and SVGIG (reference sequence). The germline V and J ends were trimmed by 4 bases and 4 bases, with 11 bases remaining between them. The CDR3 spans 14 residues. CDR3 DNA: TGTGCCTGGATTCCAGGGAAATATAATTCACCCCTCCACTTT. The encoded protein is CAWIPGKYNSPLHF.

This clone occurred a few times. The genes are TRBV6-2 or TRBV6-3 and TRBJ1-5; D may be TRBD1 (5 bases). From germline, CDR1 is MNHEY and CDR2 SVGEGT. The CDR3 extends over 13 amino acids. The V end was cut by 2 bases, the J end by 5 bases, with 7 bases between. The CDR3 sequence is CASSYNRYQPQHF. The CDR3 DNA reads as TGTGCCAGCAGTTACAACAGGTATCAGCCCCAGCATTTT.

The rearrangement links TRBV29-1 to TRBJ2-1, with a weak D call TRBD1 (5 bases). Trimming took off 7 bases at V and 0 bases at J, with 13 bases between the two ends. This CDR3 is built from 14 residues. Germline V CDR1 and CDR2: SQVTM, ANQGSEA. The CDR3 DNA is TGCAGCGGCGCGCGACAGAGCTCCTACAATGAGCAGTTCTTC. It encodes CSGARQSSYNEQFF.

This clone has at least ten counts. The rearrangement links TRBV11-2 to TRBJ2-1; D remains ambiguous. The ends were cut back, 3 bases at V and 9 bases at J, with 9 bases in the middle. Germline values: CDR1 SGHAT, CDR2 FQNNGV. The CDR3 runs 12 residues. The CDR3: CASSLAEREQFF. The CDR3 nucleotides are TGTGCCAGCAGCTTGGCCGAGCGTGAGCAGTTCTTC.

The chain uses TRBV24-1 and TRBJ2-2; 9 bases line up with TRBD1. CDR3 length equals 17 residues. Trimming cost V 4 bases and J 4 bases; bases outside gene matches: 9. Germline V lookup: CDR1 KGHDR, CDR2 SFDVKD. CDR3 protein: CATSDPGTGPRTGELFF. The DNA for the CDR3 is TGTGCCACCAGTGACCCTGGGACAGGGCCTCGCACCGGGGAGCTGTTTTTT.

This clone came up a few times. This chain joins TRBV7-9 and TRBJ1-2; D gene ambiguous. Per germline, CDR1 SEHNR and CDR2 FQNEAQ (reference sequence). The V and J ends lost 2 bases and 2 bases respectively, with 6 bases between them. This CDR3 has 13 residues. CDR3 bases: TGTGCCAGCAGCTTAAATCCAAACTATGGCTACACCTTC. Protein product: CASSLNPNYGYTF.

The V gene is TRBV28, the J gene TRBJ1-3, with D hard to call. The germline V and J ends were trimmed by 6 bases and 2 bases, with 14 bases remaining between them. The CDR3 runs to 15 residues. Looked up from germline, CDR1 is MDHEN and CDR2 is SYDVKM. CDR3 nucleotides: TGTGCCAGCAGCCCCCCGGGTCTCACTGGAAACACCATATATTTT. Its translation: CASSPPGLTGNTIYF.

The chain joins TRBV6-5 to TRBJ1-1; 8 nucleotides line up with TRBD1. This CDR3 has 13 amino acids. The germline V gene encodes CDR1 MNHEY and CDR2 SVGAGI. The trim removed 6 bases at V and 4 bases at J, leaving 4 bases unmatched. The CDR3 loop reads CASRQGASTEAFF. The CDR3 coding sequence is TGTGCCAGCAGGCAGGGGGCGAGCACTGAAGCTTTCTTT.

The rearrangement links TRBV28 to TRBJ2-1; the match to TRBD2 covers 10 bases. CDR1 and CDR2 (germline): MDHEN, SYDVKM. V gave up 5 bases and J gave up 7 bases; unmatched junction bases: 8. This CDR3 has 15 residues. The CDR3 is CASSIPSGSKNEQFF. The CDR3 nucleotides read TGTGCCAGCAGTATTCCTAGCGGGAGTAAAAATGAGCAGTTCTTC.

This rearrangement joins TRBV5-1 to TRBJ1-6, with D possibly TRBD1 on 5 matching bases. The germline gives CDR1 SGHRS, CDR2 YFSETQ. The germline V and J ends were trimmed by 3 bases and 1 base, with 17 bases remaining between them. The CDR3 length is 18 residues. CDR3 coding DNA: TGCGCCAGCAGCTGGGCCCCCCCCGCAGGGTCCTATAATTCACCCCTCCACTTT. It codes for CASSWAPPAGSYNSPLHF.

V is TRBV21-1 and J is TRBJ2-7; the table assigns TRBD2, which was not confirmed against the DNA. TRBV21-1 has pseudogene status. This CDR3 comprises 15 residues. CDR3 protein: CASMLKPAGSYEQYF. The CDR3 DNA follows: TGTGCCAGCATGTTAAAACCGGCGGGCTCCTACGAGCAGTACTTC.

CDR3 sequence reads: CASSLGQSYGYTF. The CDR3 DNA reads TGTGCCAGCAGCTTAGGGCAGTCCTATGGCTACACCTTC. V and J are TRBV7-2 and TRBJ1-2; D remains ambiguous. The CDR3 runs 13 residues. Trimming shortened V by 1 base and J by 4 bases, and 7 bases separated the two germline ends. CDR1 is SGHTA and CDR2 is FQGNSA in the germline V gene.

The rearrangement links TRBV10-3 to TRBJ2-5; 12 nucleotides line up with TRBD2. Per the germline V gene, CDR1 is ENHRY and CDR2 is SYGVKD. V lost 6 bases, J lost 3 bases, and 5 bases stayed unmatched. This CDR3 region has 15 residues. CDR3 bases: TGTGCCATCAGAAAGACTAGCGGGGGCGAAGAGACCCAGTACTTC. It specifies CAIRKTSGGEETQYF.

This clone was counted once. The CDR3 region is CASSLARSGTGGEKLFF. The CDR3 DNA reads as TGTGCCAGCAGTTTAGCTCGCTCCGGGACAGGGGGCGAAAAACTGTTTTTT. The chain recombines TRBV28 with TRBJ1-4; 12 bases align to TRBD1. V was clipped by 2 bases and J by 8 bases; unmatched bases: 9. The CDR3 covers 17 residues. Germline V gene lookup returns CDR1 MDHEN and CDR2 SYDVKM.